These T cell receptor beta chains were read from a single sample in a study of blood T cells in healthy people across ages. TCRdb reprocessed the 5' RACE reads via MiXCR and lists one record per CDR3 protein. Among around 320,000 distinct CDR3 sequences listed, roughly 26% were seen once. The sample was blood. The origin of the receptors is a woman aged 70-85 years in good health. Each CDR3 is given with its conserved first and last residue. D genes are given only for firm matches. Clone size appears in some rows only: once, few, many, or a class for an expanded clone.

>TRBV7-8|TRBJ2-5|NA|NA
TGTGCCAGCAGCCCGACCGAGGGGGAGACCCAGTACTTC
CASSPTEGETQYF
>TRBV5-1|TRBJ1-1|NA|NA
TGCGCCAGCAGCTTGGGGTTATCGGACACTGAAGCTTTCTTT
CASSLGLSDTEAFF
>TRBV3-1|TRBJ2-6|few|TRBD1
TGTGCCAGCAGGGGGACAGGGGGCGCTGGGGCCAACGTCCTGGCTTTC
CASRGTGGAGANVLAF
>TRBV7-8|TRBJ2-7|NA|NA
TGTGCCAGCAGCCCTCGGACAAGACTCTACGAGCAGTACTTC
CASSPRTRLYEQYF
>TRBV28|TRBJ2-5|few|TRBD1
TGTGCCAGCAGCGGACAGGGGACATCAGAGACCCAGTACTTC
CASSGQGTSETQYF
>TRBV6-5|TRBJ2-5|NA|NA
TGTGCCAGCAGTTACTCGGTCCACCAAGAGACCCAGTACTTC
CASSYSVHQETQYF
>TRBV28|TRBJ1-4|NA|NA
TGTGCCAGCCAGAGACAGGCTTGGGAAAAACTGTTTTTT
CASQRQAWEKLFF
>TRBV6-1|TRBJ1-2|NA|NA
TGTGCCAGCAAAAGGGAGTGGACACATCCTACCTATGGCTACACCTTC
CASKREWTHPTYGYTF
>TRBV5-6|TRBJ2-1|NA|NA
TGTGCCAGCACCTTGGGGGCGGGTTTTAGGGAGTTCTTC
CASTLGAGFREFF
>TRBV7-2|TRBJ2-2|NA|NA
TGTGCCAGCAGCGCGAACAGGGTCGGGTCCGGCGGGGAGCTGTTTTTT
CASSANRVGSGGELFF
>TRBV5-4|TRBJ2-1|NA|NA
TGTGCCAGCAGCTTATGGGGATTTGGGCATGAGCAGTTCTTC
CASSLWGFGHEQFF
>TRBV5-1|TRBJ2-1|few|TRBD2
TGCGCCAGCAGCTACGCGGGAGTCAGCGATGAGCAGTTCTTC
CASSYAGVSDEQFF
>TRBV4-2|TRBJ1-5|NA|TRBD1
TGTGCCAGCAGCCAAGAGCTGGACAGGGGAGGTGGGCAGCCCCAGCATTTT
CASSQELDRGGGQPQHF
>TRBV28|TRBJ2-5|NA|TRBD1
TGTGCCAGCAGGACAGGGAGTTTAGAAGAGACCCAGTACTTC
CASRTGSLEETQYF
>TRBV25-1|TRBJ2-2|few|NA
TGTGCCAGCAGTGAATGGTCAGCCCCTACGGCCGGGGAGCTGTTTTTT
CASSEWSAPTAGELFF
>TRBV28|TRBJ2-5|NA|NA
TGTGCCAGCAGTTTACCCCTAGGAGAAGAGACCCAGTACTTC
CASSLPLGEETQYF
>TRBV4-3|TRBJ2-6|NA|NA
NA
CASSQEFGTGANVPTF
>TRBV11-1|TRBJ2-7|NA|TRBD2
TGTGCCAGCAGCGGAGGGACTAGCGGGAGGACCTACGAGCAGTACTTC
CASSGGTSGRTYEQYF
>TRBV29-1|TRBJ2-7|NA|TRBD2
TGCAGCGTTGAAGCCAGGGAGGGTAGCGAGCAGTACTTC
CSVEAREGSEQYF
>TRBV20-1|TRBJ2-7|NA|NA
TGCAGTGCTAGAGCGGGGTATTACGAGCAGTACTTC
CSARAGYYEQYF
>TRBV20-1|TRBJ2-2|many|TRBD2
TGCAGTGCTCGGCCGGGACTAACAAACACCGGGGAGCTGTTTTTT
CSARPGLTNTGELFF
>TRBV6-2/TRBV6-3|TRBJ1-5|NA|TRBD1
TGTGCCAGCACAGGGACAGGGGTTCAGCCCCAGCATTTT
CASTGTGVQPQHF
>TRBV24-1|TRBJ2-1|NA|TRBD2
TGTGCCACCAAGAGCCAAGCGGGAGGGTCCAATGAGCAGTTCTTC
CATKSQAGGSNEQFF
>TRBV3-1|TRBJ2-5|NA|TRBD1
TGTGCCAGCAGCCAAGATCTGGGACAGGGGTGGCAGACCCAGTACTTC
CASSQDLGQGWQTQYF
>TRBV28|TRBJ2-7|once|TRBD2
TGTGCCAGCAGCACCCGGGAGGCCCTATACGAGCAGTACTTC
CASSTREALYEQYF
>TRBV7-9|TRBJ2-5|few|NA
TGTGCCAGCAGCTTAATGTGGGACCAAGAGACCCAGTACTTC
CASSLMWDQETQYF
>TRBV27|TRBJ2-2|few|NA
TGTGCCAGCAGTTTTTCCGGGGTAGGCGGGGAACTGTTTTTT
CASSFSGVGGELFF
>TRBV7-2|TRBJ2-1|NA|NA
TGTGCCAGCAGTCCTCCTTGGGGATATGAGCAGTTCTTC
CASSPPWGYEQFF
>TRBV7-2|TRBJ2-5|few|NA
TGTGCCAGCAGCTTAAGGGACGGTCGAGAGACCCAGTACTTC
CASSLRDGRETQYF
>TRBV27|TRBJ1-6|few|NA
TGTGCCAGCAGTTTATCGACGGGGTATCGATCACCCCTCCACTTT
CASSLSTGYRSPLHF
>TRBV10-3|TRBJ2-2|NA|NA
TGTGCCATCGGCGGGACTAACACCGGGGAGCTGTTTTTT
CAIGGTNTGELFF
>TRBV18|TRBJ2-1|few|NA
TGTGCCAGCTCACAATGGACCGACAATGAGCAGTTCTTC
CASSQWTDNEQFF
>TRBV9|TRBJ1-4|few|TRBD1
TGTGCCAGCAGCCCGACAGGGGGGACGGGTGAAAAACTGTTTTTT
CASSPTGGTGEKLFF
>TRBV7-9|TRBJ2-3|NA|NA
TGTGCCAGCGAGGATACGCAGTATTTT
CASEDTQYF
>TRBV6-6|TRBJ1-6|NA|NA
TGTGCCAGCGTACCCGCCTCCTATAATTCACCCCTCCACTTT
CASVPASYNSPLHF
>TRBV28|TRBJ2-1|NA|NA
TGTGCCAGCAGTTGGGGGGTTCCCTACAATGAGCAGTTCTTC
CASSWGVPYNEQFF
>TRBV21-1|TRBJ2-1|NA|NA
TGTGCCAGCAGCCCCAGGGGGGTGTTCTTC
CASSPRGVFF
>TRBV19|TRBJ2-5|NA|TRBD1
TGTGCCAGTAGCAGGACAGGAGACCAAGAGACCCAGTACTTC
CASSRTGDQETQYF
>TRBV29-1|TRBJ1-4|few|NA
TGCAGCGTTAAAGGGGTTGAAAAACTGTTTTTT
CSVKGVEKLFF
>TRBV20-1|TRBJ2-5|many|TRBD2
TGCAGTGCCAGTGGGACTAGCGGGTTGGAGACCCAGTACTTC
CSASGTSGLETQYF
>TRBV12-3/TRBV12-4|TRBJ1-1|few|TRBD1
TGTGCCAGTACCGGACAGGGAGGGTACACTGAAGCTTTCTTT
CASTGQGGYTEAFF
>TRBV20-1|TRBJ2-1|few|NA
TGCAGTGCTAGAGATGATGAGGGATCCTACAATGAGCAGTTCTTC
CSARDDEGSYNEQFF
>TRBV27|TRBJ2-7|few|NA
TGTGCCAGCAGTCGTGGGACCGTCAGCTCCTACGAGCAGTACTTC
CASSRGTVSSYEQYF
>TRBV4-2|TRBJ1-4|many|NA
TGTGCCAGCAGCCAAGGGTCGGTCCATGAAAAACTGTTTTTT
CASSQGSVHEKLFF
>TRBV20-1|TRBJ2-1|NA|NA
TGCAGTGCCCCAGGACGGAAAGGATCCCCCAATGAGCAGTTCTTC
CSAPGRKGSPNEQFF
>TRBV3-1|TRBJ2-5|NA|TRBD2
TGTGCCAGCAGCCAACGCGGGAGGGATCAAGAGACCCAGTACTTC
CASSQRGRDQETQYF
>TRBV3-1|TRBJ1-5|NA|NA
TGTGCCAGCAGCCCACAAGGGAGAGAAAATCAGCCCCAGCATTTT
CASSPQGRENQPQHF